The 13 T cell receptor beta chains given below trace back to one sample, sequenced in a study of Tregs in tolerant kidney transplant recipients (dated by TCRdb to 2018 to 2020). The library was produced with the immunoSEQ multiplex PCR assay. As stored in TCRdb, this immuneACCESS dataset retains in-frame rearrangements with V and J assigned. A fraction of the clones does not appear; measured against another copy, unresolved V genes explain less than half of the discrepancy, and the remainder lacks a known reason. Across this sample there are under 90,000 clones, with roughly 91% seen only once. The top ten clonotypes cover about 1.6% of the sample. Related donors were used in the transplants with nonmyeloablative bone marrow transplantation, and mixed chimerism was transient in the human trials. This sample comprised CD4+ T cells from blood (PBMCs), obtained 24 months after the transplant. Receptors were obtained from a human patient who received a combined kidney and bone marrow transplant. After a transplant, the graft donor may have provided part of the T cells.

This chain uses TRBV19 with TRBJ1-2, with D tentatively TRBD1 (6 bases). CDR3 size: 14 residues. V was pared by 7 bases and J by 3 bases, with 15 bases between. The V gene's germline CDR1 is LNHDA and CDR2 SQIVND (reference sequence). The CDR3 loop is CASKLGTPDYGYTF. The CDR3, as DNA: TGTGCCAGTAAGCTCGGGACACCCGACTATGGCTACACCTTC. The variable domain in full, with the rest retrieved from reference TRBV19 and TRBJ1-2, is DGGITQSPKYLFRKEGQNVTLSCEQNLNHDAMYWYRQDPGQGLRLIYYSQIVNDFQKGDIAEGYSVSREKKESFPLTVTSAQKNPTAFYLCASKLGTPDYGYTFGSGTRLTVV.

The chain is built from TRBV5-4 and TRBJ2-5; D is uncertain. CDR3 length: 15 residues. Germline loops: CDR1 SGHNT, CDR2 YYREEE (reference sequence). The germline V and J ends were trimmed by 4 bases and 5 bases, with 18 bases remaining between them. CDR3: CASSLEVSMVETQYF. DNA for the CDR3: TGTGCCAGCAGCCTCGAGGTGAGCATGGTGGAGACCCAGTACTTC.

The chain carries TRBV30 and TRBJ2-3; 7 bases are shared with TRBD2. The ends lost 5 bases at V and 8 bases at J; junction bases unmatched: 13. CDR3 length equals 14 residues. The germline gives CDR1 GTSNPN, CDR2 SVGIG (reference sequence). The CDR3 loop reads CAWAGLQIGGTQYF. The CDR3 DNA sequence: TGTGCCTGGGCGGGACTACAGATCGGGGGTACGCAGTATTTT.

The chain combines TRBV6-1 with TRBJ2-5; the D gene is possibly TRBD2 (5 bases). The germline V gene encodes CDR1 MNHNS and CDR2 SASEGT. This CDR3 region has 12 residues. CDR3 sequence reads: CAGGLAWETQYF. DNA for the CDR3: TGTGCAGGCGGGCTAGCATGGGAGACCCAGTACTTC.

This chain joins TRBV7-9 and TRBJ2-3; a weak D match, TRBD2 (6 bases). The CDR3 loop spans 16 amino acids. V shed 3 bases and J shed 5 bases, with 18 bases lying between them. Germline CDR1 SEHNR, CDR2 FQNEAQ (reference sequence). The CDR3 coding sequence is TGTGCCAGCAGCTTTTTTAGTACGGGAGTTGGAGATACGCAGTATTTT. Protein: CASSFFSTGVGDTQYF.

Here the CDR3 reads CAIPGAAQYNEQFF. DNA of the CDR3: TGTGCCATCCCTGGGGCGGCCCAATACAATGAGCAGTTCTTC. The chain recombines TRBV13 with TRBJ2-1; TRBD1 might be the D (5 bases). CDR3 length equals 14 residues. V was clipped by 10 bases and J by 4 bases, with 17 bases between them. CDR1 and CDR2 from the germline V gene are PRHDT and FYEKMQ (reference sequence).

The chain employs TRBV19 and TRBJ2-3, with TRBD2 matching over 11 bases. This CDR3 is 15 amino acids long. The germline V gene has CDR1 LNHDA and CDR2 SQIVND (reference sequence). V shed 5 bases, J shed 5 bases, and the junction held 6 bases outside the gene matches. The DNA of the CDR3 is TGTGCCAGTAGTCTAGCGGGAGGAGGTGGAGATACGCAGTATTTT. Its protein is CASSLAGGGGDTQYF. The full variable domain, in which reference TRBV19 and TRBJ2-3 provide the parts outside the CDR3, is DGGITQSPKYLFRKEGQNVTLSCEQNLNHDAMYWYRQDPGQGLRLIYYSQIVNDFQKGDIAEGYSVSREKKESFPLTVTSAQKNPTAFYLCASSLAGGGGDTQYFGPGTRLTVL.

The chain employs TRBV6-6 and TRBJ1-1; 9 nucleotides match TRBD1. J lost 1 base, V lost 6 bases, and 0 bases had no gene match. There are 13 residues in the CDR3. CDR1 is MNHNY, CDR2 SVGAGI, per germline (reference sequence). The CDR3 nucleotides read TGTGCCAGCAGGACAGGGGGGAACACTGAAGCTTTCTTT. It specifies CASRTGGNTEAFF.

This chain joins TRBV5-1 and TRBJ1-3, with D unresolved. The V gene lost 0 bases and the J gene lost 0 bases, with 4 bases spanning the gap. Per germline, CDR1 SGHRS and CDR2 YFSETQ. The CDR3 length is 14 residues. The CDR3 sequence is CASSLGGSGNTIYF. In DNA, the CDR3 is TGCGCCAGCAGCTTGGGCGGCTCTGGAAACACCATATATTTT.

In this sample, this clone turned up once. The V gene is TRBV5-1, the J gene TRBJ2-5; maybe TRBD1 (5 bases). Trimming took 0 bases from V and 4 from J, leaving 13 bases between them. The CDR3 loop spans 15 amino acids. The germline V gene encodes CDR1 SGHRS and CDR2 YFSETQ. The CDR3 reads CASSLAQGSAETQYF. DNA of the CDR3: TGCGCCAGCAGCTTGGCGCAGGGATCGGCAGAGACCCAGTACTTC.

The chain's CDR3 is CASSQGSSQPQHF. CDR3 nucleotide sequence: TGTGCCAGCAGCCAGGGTTCGAGTCAGCCCCAGCATTTT. The gene calls are TRBV9 and TRBJ1-5, with D tentatively TRBD1 (5 bases). This CDR3 has 13 residues. Per the germline V gene, CDR1 is SGDLS and CDR2 is YYNGEE. V was trimmed by 4 bases and J by 6 bases, leaving 11 bases between them. The full variable domain, rest sourced from reference TRBV9 and TRBJ1-5, is DSGVTQTPKHLITATGQRVTLRCSPRSGDLSVYWYQQSLDQGLQFLIQYYNGEERAKGNILERFSAQQFPDLHSELNLSSLELGDSALYFCASSQGSSQPQHFGDGTRLSIL.

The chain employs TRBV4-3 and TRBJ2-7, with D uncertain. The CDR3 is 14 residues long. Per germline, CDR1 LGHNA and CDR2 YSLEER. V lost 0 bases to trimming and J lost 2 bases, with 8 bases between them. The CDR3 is CASSQDRRAYEQYF. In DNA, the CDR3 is TGCGCCAGCAGCCAAGATAGACGGGCCTACGAGCAGTACTTC.

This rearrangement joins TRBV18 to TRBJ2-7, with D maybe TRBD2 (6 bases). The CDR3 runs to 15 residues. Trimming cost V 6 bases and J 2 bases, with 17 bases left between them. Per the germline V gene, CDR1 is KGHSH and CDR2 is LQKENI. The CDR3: CASSPPGLETYEQYF. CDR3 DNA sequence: TGTGCCAGCTCGCCTCCGGGACTGGAAACCTACGAGCAGTACTTC.